Shown below are 9 T cell receptor beta chains from a single sample sequenced in a study of cytomegalovirus exposure and HLA in healthy donors. Primers included in the PCR were 60 Vbeta and 13 Jbeta primers. Assay: immunoSEQ multiplex PCR; the TCRdb copy retains only in-frame clones and omits some. The sample consists of about 64,000 clones, 55% to 70% of them appearing once. The sequenced sample was PBMCs. The receptor set was obtained from a woman aged 50 to 60 in good health and CMV-seronegative.

V and J are TRBV7-8 and TRBJ2-7, with TRBD2 matching 8 bases. Looked up from germline, CDR1 is SGHVS and CDR2 is FQNEAQ. CDR3 length: 18 residues. The V and J ends lost 2 bases and 2 bases, in that order; junction bases with no gene match: 14. CDR3 sequence: CASSLTPLAAGAPYEQYF. The CDR3 coding sequence is TGTGCCAGCAGCTTAACCCCACTAGCGGCAGGAGCCCCCTACGAGCAGTACTTC.

The V and J genes are TRBV25-1 and TRBJ1-3; D gene uncertain. Trimming removed 6 bases from V and 0 bases from J, with 9 bases in between. CDR1 is MGHDK, CDR2 SYGVNS, per germline. CDR3 length: 14 residues. The CDR3 loop reads CASRMESSGNTIYF. Written as DNA, the CDR3 is TGTGCCAGCAGGATGGAGAGCTCTGGAAACACCATATATTTT.

This clone was detected a few times. CDR3 nucleotide sequence: TGTGCCAGCAGCTTGAGGGCAGGGCCCTCCTACGAGCAGTACTTC. It codes for CASSLRAGPSYEQYF. V gene TRBV5-6 combines with J gene TRBJ2-7; D possibly corresponds to TRBD1 (5 bases). Between the trimmed V and J ends, which lost 1 base and 0 bases, there was a span of 11 bases. The CDR3 covers 15 residues. The germline CDR1 and CDR2 sequences are SGHDT and YYEEEE.

V is TRBV5-1 and J is TRBJ2-7; 7 nucleotides agree with TRBD1. The CDR3 totals 14 residues. Trimming at V came to 4 bases and at J to 1 base, leaving 5 bases not matched to a gene. Looked up from germline, CDR1 is SGHRS and CDR2 is YFSETQ. The CDR3 sequence is CASSQGQRSYEQYF. The CDR3 coding sequence is TGCGCCAGCAGCCAGGGACAGCGGTCCTACGAGCAGTACTTC.

In the case of this clone: The sample carries other DNA sequences with the same CDR3. The J gene is TRBJ1-2, the V gene TRBV29-1; 9 bases match TRBD1. This CDR3 contains 12 residues. Losses at the gene ends were 6 bases for V and 11 bases for J; bases not matched to a gene: 10. The V gene's germline CDR1 is SQVTM and CDR2 ANQGSEA. The CDR3 spells CSVLTGGSGYTF. CDR3 in DNA: TGCAGCGTCCTGACAGGGGGAAGTGGTTACACCTTC.

V is TRBV5-1 and J is TRBJ1-1, with D maybe TRBD1 (6 bases). This CDR3 spans 15 amino acids. Germline values: CDR1 SGHRS, CDR2 YFSETQ. The ends were cut back, 0 bases at V and 2 bases at J, with 11 bases in the middle. This chain's CDR3 is CASSLAQGGNTEAFF. The CDR3, as DNA: TGCGCCAGCAGCTTGGCCCAAGGGGGAAACACTGAAGCTTTCTTT.

This chain links TRBV7-3 with TRBJ2-1; 10 nucleotides agree with TRBD1. Germline V gives CDR1 SGHTA, CDR2 FQGTGA. The CDR3 spans 15 residues. V lost 5 bases to trimming and J lost 3 bases; unmatched junction nucleotides: 4. The CDR3 nucleotides are TGTGCCAGCAGCCAGGGACAGGGGTACTACAATGAGCAGTTCTTC. As protein: CASSQGQGYYNEQFF.

The CDR3 loop reads CASSSGATSGNEQFF. Written as DNA, the CDR3 is TGTGCCAGCAGCTCCGGGGCGACTAGCGGCAATGAGCAGTTCTTC. The rearrangement uses TRBV5-4 and TRBJ2-1; 9 bases match TRBD2. Looked up from germline, CDR1 is SGHNT and CDR2 is YYREEE (reference sequence). The CDR3 is 15 residues long. The junction had 7 bases not matched to a gene; V was cut back by 3 bases and J by 6 bases.

The chain links TRBV29-1 to TRBJ1-1; D may be TRBD1 (5 bases). The germline V gene encodes CDR1 SQVTM and CDR2 ANQGSEA. The CDR3 has 11 amino acids. V dropped 6 bases and J dropped 6 bases, with 11 bases sitting between them. The CDR3 protein is CSVTGLAEAFF. The CDR3 DNA is TGCAGCGTAACAGGCCTGGCTGAAGCTTTCTTT.